The present T cell receptor (beta chain) was sequenced within a study of tissue T cells after allogeneic stem cell transplantation. The CDR3 loop spans 14 amino acids. The V segment lost 1 base and the J segment 4 bases; nucleotides outside the gene matches: 1. Germline CDR1 is NSHNY and CDR2 is SYGAGN. By its share, this clone is large. Mouse gene names and germline throughout. The CDR3 is cut off 1 residue early in the read; its end comes from the germline J gene. This sample's time point: mouse harvest day 7 after allogeneic transplant. The graft held 10^6 splenic CD5+ T cells and 10^7 T-cell-depleted bone marrow cells. Using immunoSEQ multiplex PCR, the repertoire was profiled, and TCRdb retains in-frame clones only, with some absent. This table holds 2,400 or so clones, approximately 52% found once.

The origin of this receptor is a female BALB/c mouse given C57BL/6 T cells with graft-versus-host disease after an allogeneic hematopoietic cell transplant. V gene TRBV13-1 combines with J gene TRBJ2-7; 11 bases match TRBD2. Sequencing was performed on spleen. CDR3 DNA, as far as it was read: TGTGCCAGCAGTGATCGACTGGGGGGGTATGAACAGTAC. Encoded protein: CASSDRLGGYEQY. The complete CDR3 reads CASSDRLGGYEQYF.